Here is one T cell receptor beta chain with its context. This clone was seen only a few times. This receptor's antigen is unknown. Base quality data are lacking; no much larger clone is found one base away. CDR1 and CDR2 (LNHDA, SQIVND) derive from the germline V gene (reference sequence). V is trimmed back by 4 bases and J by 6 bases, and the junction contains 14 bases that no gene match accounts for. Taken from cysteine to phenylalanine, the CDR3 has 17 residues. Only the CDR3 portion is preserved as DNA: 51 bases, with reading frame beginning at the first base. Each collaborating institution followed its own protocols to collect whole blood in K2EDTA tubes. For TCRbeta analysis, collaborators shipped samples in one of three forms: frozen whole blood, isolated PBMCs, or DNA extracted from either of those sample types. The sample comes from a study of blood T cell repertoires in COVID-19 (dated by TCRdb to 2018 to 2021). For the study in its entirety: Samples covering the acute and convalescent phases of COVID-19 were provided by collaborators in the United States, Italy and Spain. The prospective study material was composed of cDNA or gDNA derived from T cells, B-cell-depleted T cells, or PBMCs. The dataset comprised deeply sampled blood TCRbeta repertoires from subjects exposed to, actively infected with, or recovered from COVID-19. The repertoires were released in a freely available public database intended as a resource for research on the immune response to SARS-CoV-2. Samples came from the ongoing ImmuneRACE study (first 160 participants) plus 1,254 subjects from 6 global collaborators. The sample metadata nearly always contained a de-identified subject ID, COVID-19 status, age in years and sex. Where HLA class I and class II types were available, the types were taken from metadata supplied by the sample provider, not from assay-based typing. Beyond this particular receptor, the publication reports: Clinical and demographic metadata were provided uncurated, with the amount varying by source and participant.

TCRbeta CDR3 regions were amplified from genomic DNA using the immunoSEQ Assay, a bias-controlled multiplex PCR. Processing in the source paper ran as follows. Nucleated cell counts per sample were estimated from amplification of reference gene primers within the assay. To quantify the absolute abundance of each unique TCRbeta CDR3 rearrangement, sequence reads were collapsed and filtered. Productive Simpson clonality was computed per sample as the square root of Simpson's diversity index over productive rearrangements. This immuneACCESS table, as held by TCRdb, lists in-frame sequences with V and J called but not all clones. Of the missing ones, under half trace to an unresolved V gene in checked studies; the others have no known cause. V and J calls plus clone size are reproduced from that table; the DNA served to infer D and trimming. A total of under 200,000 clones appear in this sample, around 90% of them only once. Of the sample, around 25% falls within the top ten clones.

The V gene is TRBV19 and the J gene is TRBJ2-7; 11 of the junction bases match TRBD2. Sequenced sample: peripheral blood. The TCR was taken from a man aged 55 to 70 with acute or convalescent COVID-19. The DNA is TGTGCCAGTAGTAAACAGGTTACTAGCGGGAGTCTTGCCGAGCAGTACTTC. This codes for CASSKQVTSGSLAEQYF.